This T cell receptor (beta chain) was identified in a study of human CD8 memory T cell subsets. Germline V gene lookup returns CDR1 SNHLY and CDR2 FYNNEI. The CDR3 totals 15 residues. TSTEM denoted stem-like memory CD8+ T cells, and these cells were CCR7+ PD-1- TIGIT-. UMI-labeled 5' RACE was the method by which TCR beta libraries were made. TCRdb re-called the 5' RACE reads; every CDR3 protein appears as one record, without DNA. Reported are about 10,000 distinct CDR3 sequences; the ten largest clones contain around 16%. Material for sequencing was CD8+ stem-like memory T cells (TSCM and TCM) sorted from PBMCs. Described subset: stem-like memory CD8 T cells (TSTEM), CCR7+ PD-1- TIGIT-. V usage is TRBV2 and J usage is TRBJ2-5; TCRdb's D gene call, TRBD1, goes unchecked for lack of DNA. The origin of this receptor is a human donor in good health. The chain's CDR3 is CASSEDRTGLETQYF. Full variable domain (missing parts from reference TRBV2 and TRBJ2-5): EPEVTQTPSHQVTQMGQEVILRCVPISNHLYFYWYRQILGQKVEFLVSFYNNEISEKSEIFDDQFSVERPDGSNFTLKIRSTKLEDSAMYFCASSEDRTGLETQYFGPGTRLLVL.